Included here is one T cell receptor (beta chain) sequence, with context. This entry belongs to a study of blood T cell repertoires in COVID-19. Sequencing was performed with immunoSEQ multiplex PCR; in TCRdb, only in-frame clones are kept and a portion is missing. The sample lists 300,000 to 400,000 clones, roughly 90% occurring once. The CDR3 consists of 16 residues. Sequenced input: PBMCs or T cells enriched from blood (not recorded which). The source of this sequence is a woman aged 25 to 39 who had been exposed to COVID-19. The V call is TRBV12-2, the J call TRBJ2-7; the table gives TRBD2 as D, unverified against the DNA. TRBV12-2 is a known pseudogene. The CDR3 spells CASRLALASGAYEQYF. The CDR3 nucleotides read TGTGCAAGTCGCTTAGCGCTGGCTAGCGGGGCCTACGAGCAGTACTTC.